This TCR beta chain was found in a study of blood T cell repertoires in COVID-19. Profiled with immunoSEQ multiplex PCR; TCRdb holds only in-frame clones, not every one. Here the sample spans some 240,000 clones, about 94% being singletons. This sequence was found in a man in his 60s with COVID-19, enrolled during active disease. Sequenced material: peripheral blood.

This chain's CDR3 is CASVRVAPSTDTQYF. CDR3 bases: TGTGCCAGCGTGCGGGTCGCCCCAAGCACAGATACGCAGTATTTT. The chain couples TRBV2 to TRBJ2-3; TRBD2 is a possible D gene (5 bases). This CDR3 comprises 15 residues. The germline V gene encodes CDR1 SNHLY and CDR2 FYNNEI. Trimming left V 8 bases short and J 0 bases short, with 15 bases between.